These T cell receptor beta chains were read from a single sample in a study of T cell repertoires in cytomegalovirus infection. MiXCR, applied by TCRdb to the reads, yields one record per CDR3 protein. The sample shows under 200,000 distinct CDR3 sequences, roughly 9% of them seen only once. Sequenced input: PBMCs. These receptors were collected from a human donor in good health (CMV status not recorded). Some clones in this sample may be carry-over from other donors' samples. The CDR3 runs from the conserved cysteine through the conserved F or W. D genes are given only for firm matches. Clone size is shown for a subset of rows, as once, few, many or a class of expanded clone.

clone size,V gene,J gene,D gene,CDR3 protein,CDR3 DNA
NA,TRBV7-2,TRBJ2-7,NA,CASSRQRLYEQYF,TGTGCCAGCAGCCGACAGAGGCTTTACGAGCAGTACTTC
many,TRBV7-6,TRBJ2-3,NA,CASSRTGTDTQYF,TGTGCCAGCAGCCGGACGGGCACAGATACGCAGTATTTT
NA,TRBV6-6,TRBJ1-1,TRBD1,CASSSTGGHEAFF,TGTGCCAGTTCCTCAACAGGGGGCCACGAAGCTTTCTTT
NA,TRBV6-1,TRBJ1-4,NA,CATSPGRVRTNEKLFF,TGTGCCACCTCCCCAGGGCGAGTTCGAACTAATGAAAAACTGTTTTTT
NA,TRBV5-1,TRBJ2-1,NA,CASSRAAPSSDEQFF,TGCGCCAGCAGCCGGGCAGCCCCGTCATCCGATGAGCAGTTCTTC
few,TRBV5-6,TRBJ2-6,NA,CASSPYLRGTGANVLTF,TGTGCCAGCAGCCCTTACTTGAGGGGAACTGGGGCCAACGTCCTGACTTTC
many,TRBV28,TRBJ1-5,NA,CASSFLGVNQPQHF,TGTGCCAGCAGTTTTTTGGGGGTAAATCAGCCCCAGCATTTT
many,TRBV12-3/TRBV12-4,TRBJ1-1,NA,CASSRGTGEAFF,TGTGCCAGCAGTCGCGGGACGGGTGAAGCTTTCTTT
few,TRBV11-2,TRBJ2-7,NA,CASSRIQGNYEQYF,TGTGCCAGCAGCCGGATACAGGGCAACTACGAGCAGTACTTC
many,TRBV19,TRBJ1-4,NA,CASSPTARTNEKLFF,TGTGCCAGTAGCCCTACAGCACGGACTAATGAAAAACTGTTTTTT
NA,TRBV20-1,TRBJ2-5,TRBD1,CSARRGQGDQETQYF,TGCAGTGCTAGACGGGGACAGGGAGATCAAGAGACCCAGTACTTC
many,TRBV11-3,TRBJ2-2,TRBD2,CASSLDRGAGELFF,TGTGCCAGCAGCTTAGACCGGGGGGCCGGGGAGCTGTTTTTT
many,TRBV7-2,TRBJ2-7,NA,CASGYEQYF,TGTGCCTCCGGCTACGAGCAGTACTTC
many,TRBV7-2,TRBJ2-7,TRBD1,CASSLTGVEQYF,TGTGCCAGCAGTTTAACAGGGGTGGAGCAGTACTTC
many,TRBV7-2,TRBJ2-5,TRBD2,CASSLSREAIGTQYF,TGTGCCAGCAGCTTAAGCCGGGAGGCCATTGGGACCCAGTACTTC
NA,TRBV28,TRBJ2-1,TRBD2,CASSRYSGSSYNEQFF,TGTGCCAGCAGCCGATATAGCGGGAGCTCCTACAATGAGCAGTTCTTC
many,TRBV7-6,TRBJ1-3,TRBD1,CASSGDRTGRNTIYF,TGTGCCAGCAGCGGAGACCGGACAGGGAGAAACACCATATATTTT
many,TRBV12-5,TRBJ2-2,TRBD2,CASRSSGGNTGELFF,TGTGCTAGTAGGAGTAGCGGGGGAAACACCGGGGAGCTGTTTTTT
many,TRBV24-1,TRBJ2-7,TRBD2,CATSDGGIAGFYEQYF,TGTGCCACCAGTGATGGGGGGATAGCGGGATTCTACGAGCAGTACTTC
NA,TRBV5-1,TRBJ2-7,TRBD1,CASSLWTGESSYEQYF,TGCGCCAGCAGCTTGTGGACAGGGGAGAGCTCCTACGAGCAGTACTTC
many,TRBV6-2/TRBV6-3,TRBJ2-2,TRBD1,CASSRPGTGVGNTGELFF,TGTGCCAGCAGTCGTCCCGGGACAGGGGTTGGGAACACCGGGGAGCTGTTTTTT
many,TRBV29-1,TRBJ1-4,TRBD1,CSVEAGTGGGKLFF,TGCAGCGTTGAAGCCGGGACAGGGGGAGGAAAACTGTTTTTT
many,TRBV29-1,TRBJ1-5,NA,CSVGGESQPQHF,TGCAGCGTTGGCGGGGAGAGCCAGCCCCAGCATTTT
once,TRBV6-1,TRBJ2-1,NA,CASRRDGTYNEQFF,TGTGCCAGCAGGCGGGACGGTACCTACAATGAGCAGTTCTTC
many,TRBV5-1,TRBJ2-1,NA,CASSLDTGGFYEQFF,TGCGCCAGCAGCTTGGACACCGGAGGCTTCTATGAGCAGTTCTTC
few,TRBV12-3/TRBV12-4,TRBJ2-5,NA,CASSTGFQETQYF,TGTGCCAGCAGTACAGGGTTCCAAGAGACCCAGTACTTC
few,TRBV23-1,TRBJ2-7,TRBD2,CASSGGRRSYEQYF,TGCGCCAGCAGCGGCGGGAGGAGATCCTACGAGCAGTACTTC
NA,TRBV2,TRBJ1-3,TRBD1,CASSVPGQGEHTIYF,TGTGCCAGCAGTGTCCCGGGACAGGGGGAACACACCATATATTTT
NA,TRBV19,TRBJ2-2,NA,CASSMLKGSGELFF,TGTGCCAGTAGTATGTTGAAGGGGAGCGGGGAGCTGTTTTTT
few,TRBV7-9,TRBJ2-7,NA,CASRRGDTSYEQYF,TGTGCCAGCAGGAGAGGAGACACCTCCTACGAGCAGTACTTC
many,TRBV29-1,TRBJ2-1,NA,CSVDGQNEQFF,TGCAGCGTCGATGGACAGAATGAGCAGTTCTTC
NA,TRBV28,TRBJ2-1,NA,CASSRRSSYNEQFF,TGTGCCAGCAGCAGGAGGAGCTCCTACAATGAGCAGTTCTTC
many,TRBV6-2/TRBV6-3,TRBJ1-1,TRBD1,CASSPTGGEGEAFF,TGTGCCAGCAGTCCAACAGGGGGCGAAGGCGAAGCTTTCTTT
many,TRBV7-2,TRBJ1-2,NA,CASSLERAGYGYTF,TGTGCCAGCAGCTTAGAAAGGGCAGGGTATGGCTACACCTTC
NA,TRBV6-8,TRBJ1-1,NA,CASVPTPPKNTEAFF,TGTGCCAGCGTACCCACCCCCCCGAAGAACACTGAAGCTTTCTTT
NA,TRBV28,TRBJ2-7,NA,CASSSPTGSAYEQYF,TGTGCCAGCAGTTCCCCAACAGGGTCGGCCTACGAGCAGTACTTC
many,TRBV20-1,TRBJ2-5,NA,CSAARFPQETQYF,TGCAGTGCGGCAAGATTCCCCCAAGAGACCCAGTACTTC
few,TRBV11-3,TRBJ2-1,NA,CASSLGGDNEQFF,TGTGCCAGCAGCCTCGGAGGGGACAATGAGCAGTTCTTC
few,TRBV28,TRBJ1-5,TRBD1,CASSYEPGQVYSNQPQHF,TGTGCCAGCAGTTATGAACCAGGACAGGTTTATAGCAATCAGCCCCAGCATTTT
many,TRBV7-9,TRBJ2-7,NA,CASSWWDGTYEQYF,TGTGCCAGCAGCTGGTGGGACGGGACCTACGAGCAGTACTTC
many,TRBV6-6,TRBJ2-7,NA,CASSYDPESHEQYF,TGTGCCAGCAGTTACGATCCGGAATCCCACGAGCAGTACTTC
many,TRBV7-2,TRBJ2-5,NA,CASSTGQGGEATQYF,TGTGCCAGCAGCACAGGACAAGGGGGAGAGGCGACCCAGTACTTC
NA,TRBV9,TRBJ2-7,NA,CASSLRGEIYEQYF,TGTGCCAGCAGCCTCAGGGGCGAAATCTACGAGCAGTACTTC
NA,TRBV20-1,TRBJ2-4,NA,CSARGQGPIQYF,TGCAGTGCTAGAGGGCAGGGGCCGATTCAGTACTTC
many,TRBV7-2,TRBJ1-5,TRBD1,CASSYGQVGGQPQHF,TGTGCCAGCAGCTACGGACAGGTCGGTGGTCAGCCCCAGCATTTT